Listed here is a single TCR beta chain. Roughly 10 milliliters of peripheral blood were drawn from each donor. This entry comes from a study of blood T cells in healthy people across ages. Primers used in a second PCR of about 7 to 12 cycles were a sample-barcoded 5' primer and a J-beta primer mix. TCRdb re-derived calls from the 5' RACE reads in MiXCR, one entry per CDR3 protein. Among about 1.4 million distinct CDR3 sequences listed, around 59% were seen once. The specimen was blood. The origin of this receptor is a man younger than 35 in good health.

The CDR3 nucleotides read TGCAGCGTTGGTGGAGGAGCACCAGATACGCAGTATTTT. Its translation is CSVGGGAPDTQYF. This chain joins TRBV29-1 and TRBJ2-3; possibly TRBD2 for D (5 bases). The CDR3 is 13 amino acids. V gave up 4 bases and J gave up 4 bases, with 12 bases separating them. The germline CDR1 and CDR2 sequences are SQVTM and ANQGSEA.